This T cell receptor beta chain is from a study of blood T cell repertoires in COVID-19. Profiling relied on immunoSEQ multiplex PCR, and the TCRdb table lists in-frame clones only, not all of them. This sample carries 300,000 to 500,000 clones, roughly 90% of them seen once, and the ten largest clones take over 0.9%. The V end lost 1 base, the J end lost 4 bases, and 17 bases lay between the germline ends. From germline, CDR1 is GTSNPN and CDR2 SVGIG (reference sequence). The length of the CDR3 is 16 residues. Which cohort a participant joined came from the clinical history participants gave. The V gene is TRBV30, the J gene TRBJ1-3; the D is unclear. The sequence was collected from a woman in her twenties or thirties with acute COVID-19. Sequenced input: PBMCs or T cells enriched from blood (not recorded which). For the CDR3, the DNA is TGTGCCTGGAGTGCCCAATTAAATACACCAGGAAACACCATATATTTT. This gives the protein CAWSAQLNTPGNTIYF.